Listed below are T cell receptor beta chains from one sample, sequenced in a study of T cell changes during pregnancy in multiple sclerosis. TCRdb keeps only in-frame clones here, not all; method: immunoSEQ multiplex PCR. The data show about 40,000 clones, 90% to 95% seen once. This sample comprised CD8+ T cells from peripheral blood mononuclear cells, obtained before pregnancy. All receptors derive from a female donor with multiple sclerosis, enrolled in a pregnancy study. CDR3s include the opening cysteine and the closing phenylalanine or tryptophan.

cdr3_aa	v_call	j_call
CASSLPGHTETQYF	TRBV6-5	TRBJ2-5
CASLSYSGANVLTF	TRBV27	TRBJ2-6
CASSLTGERYNEQFF	TRBV5-6	TRBJ2-1
CASSLSGNEKLFF	TRBV5-4	TRBJ1-4
CASSLGSGSPYEQYF	TRBV27	TRBJ2-7
CASSPWTGTFSEQYF	TRBV27	TRBJ2-7
CSVSGTGGPYEQYF	TRBV29-1	TRBJ2-7
CASSAPSTGETDGELFF	TRBV9	TRBJ2-2
CASSPGTGSSKNIQYF	TRBV5-1	TRBJ2-4
CATSRGQGNEQFF	TRBV15	TRBJ2-1
CASSTSGVGHNEQFF	TRBV28	TRBJ2-1
CASTMTSISEQYF	TRBV28	TRBJ2-7
CASSLDRALAGGHNEQFF	TRBV7-9	TRBJ2-1
CASSLNTGELFF	TRBV5-1	TRBJ2-2
CASPGPGLAAQSYEQYF	TRBV2	TRBJ2-7
CAEGVAGGFGELFF	TRBV6-6	TRBJ2-2
CTSHYGGNTEAFF	TRBV19	TRBJ1-1
CASSSRADTQYF	TRBV27	TRBJ2-3
CASSYPETGYYEQFF	TRBV6-6	TRBJ2-1
CASSLSLTYEQYF	TRBV27	TRBJ2-7
CASSPPRGEQYF	TRBV4-1	TRBJ2-7
CASSLGSQETQYF	TRBV7-9	TRBJ2-5